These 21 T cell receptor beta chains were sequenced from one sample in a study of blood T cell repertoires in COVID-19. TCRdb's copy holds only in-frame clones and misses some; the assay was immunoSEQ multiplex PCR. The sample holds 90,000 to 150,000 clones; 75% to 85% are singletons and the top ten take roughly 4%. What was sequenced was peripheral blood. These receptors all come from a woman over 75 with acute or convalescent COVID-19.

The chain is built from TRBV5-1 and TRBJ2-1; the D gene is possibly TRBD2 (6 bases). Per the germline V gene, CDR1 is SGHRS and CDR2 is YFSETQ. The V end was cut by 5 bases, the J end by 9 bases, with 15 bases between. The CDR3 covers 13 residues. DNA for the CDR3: TGCGCCAGCAGATACTCCAGGGAGGCTGAGCAGTTCTTC. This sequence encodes CASRYSREAEQFF. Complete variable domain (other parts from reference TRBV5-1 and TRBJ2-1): KAGVTQTPRYLIKTRGQQVTLSCSPISGHRSVSWYQQTPGQGLQFLFEYFSETQRNKGNFPGRFSGRQFSNSRSEMNVSTLELGDSALYLCASRYSREAEQFFGPGTRLTVL.

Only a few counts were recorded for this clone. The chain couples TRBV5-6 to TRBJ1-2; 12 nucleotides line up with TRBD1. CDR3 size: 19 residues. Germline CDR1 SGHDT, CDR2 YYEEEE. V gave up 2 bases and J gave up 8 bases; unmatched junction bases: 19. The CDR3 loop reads CASSLSVRDRGRRVWGYTF. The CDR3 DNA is TGTGCCAGCAGCTTATCCGTCCGGGACAGGGGGCGCAGGGTGTGGGGCTACACCTTC.

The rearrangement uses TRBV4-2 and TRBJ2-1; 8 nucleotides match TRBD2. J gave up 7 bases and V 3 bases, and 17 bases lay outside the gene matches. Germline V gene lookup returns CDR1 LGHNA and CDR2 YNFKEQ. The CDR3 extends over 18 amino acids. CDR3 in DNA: TGTGCCAGCAGCCAGACCTGGACTAGCCGAGGGGGTAGGAATGAGCAGTTCTTC. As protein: CASSQTWTSRGGRNEQFF.

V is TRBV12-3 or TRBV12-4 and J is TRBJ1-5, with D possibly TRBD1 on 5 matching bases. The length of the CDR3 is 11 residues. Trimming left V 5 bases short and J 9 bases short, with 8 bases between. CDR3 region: CASSDGGPQHF. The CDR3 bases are TGTGCCAGCAGTGACGGGGGGCCCCAGCATTTT.

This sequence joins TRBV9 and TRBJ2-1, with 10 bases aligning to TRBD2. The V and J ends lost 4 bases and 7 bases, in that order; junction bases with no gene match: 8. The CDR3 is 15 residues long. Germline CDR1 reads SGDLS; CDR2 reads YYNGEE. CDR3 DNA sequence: TGTGCCAGCAGCCCAATGAGCGGGAGGGGGAATGAGCAGTTCTTC. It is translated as CASSPMSGRGNEQFF.

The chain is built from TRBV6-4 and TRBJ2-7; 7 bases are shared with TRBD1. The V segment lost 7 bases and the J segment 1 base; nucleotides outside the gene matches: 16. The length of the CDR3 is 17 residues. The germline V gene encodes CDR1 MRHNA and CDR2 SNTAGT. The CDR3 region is CASNRQGRKRRSYEQYF. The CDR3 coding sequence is TGTGCCAGCAATCGACAGGGTCGGAAGCGAAGGTCCTACGAGCAGTACTTC.

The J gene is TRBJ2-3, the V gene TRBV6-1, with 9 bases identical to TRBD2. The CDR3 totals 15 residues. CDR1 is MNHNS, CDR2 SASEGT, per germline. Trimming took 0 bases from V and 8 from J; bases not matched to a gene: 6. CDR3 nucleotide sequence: TGTGCCAGCAGTGAAGCCCTAGCGGGGTCTTTTACGCAGTATTTT. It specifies CASSEALAGSFTQYF.

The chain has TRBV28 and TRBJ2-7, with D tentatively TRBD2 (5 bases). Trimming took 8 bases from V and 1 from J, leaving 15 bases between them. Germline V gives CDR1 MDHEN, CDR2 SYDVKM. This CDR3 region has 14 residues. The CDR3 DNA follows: TGTGCCAGCGCTAGACTACGGGCTTCCTACGAGCAGTACTTC. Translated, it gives CASARLRASYEQYF.

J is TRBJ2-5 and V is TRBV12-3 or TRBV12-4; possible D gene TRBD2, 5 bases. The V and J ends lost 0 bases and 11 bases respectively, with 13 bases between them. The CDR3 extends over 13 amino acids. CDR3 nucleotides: TGTGCCAGCAGTTTAGCAGAAAATCCGGGACAGTACTTC. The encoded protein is CASSLAENPGQYF.

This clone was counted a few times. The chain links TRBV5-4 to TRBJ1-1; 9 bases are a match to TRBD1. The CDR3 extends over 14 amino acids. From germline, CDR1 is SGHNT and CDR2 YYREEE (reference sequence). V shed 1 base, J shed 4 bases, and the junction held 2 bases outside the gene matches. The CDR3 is CASSLQTGGTEAFF. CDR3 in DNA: TGTGCCAGCAGCTTGCAGACAGGGGGCACTGAAGCTTTCTTT.

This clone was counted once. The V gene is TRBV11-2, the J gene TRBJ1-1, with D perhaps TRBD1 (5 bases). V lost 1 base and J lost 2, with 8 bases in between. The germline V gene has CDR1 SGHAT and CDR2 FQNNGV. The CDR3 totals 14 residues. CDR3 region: CASSLVQGNTEAFF. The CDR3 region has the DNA TGTGCCAGCAGCTTAGTTCAGGGAAACACTGAAGCTTTCTTT.

CDR3 residues: CASSPPLAVSYNEQFF. In DNA, the CDR3 is TGTGCCAGCTCACCACCCCTAGCAGTCTCCTACAATGAGCAGTTCTTC. V is TRBV18 and J is TRBJ2-1; a weak D match, TRBD2 (5 bases). The CDR3 is made up of 16 amino acids. Trimming removed 0 bases from V and 0 bases from J, with 9 bases in between. Germline V gives CDR1 KGHSH, CDR2 LQKENI.

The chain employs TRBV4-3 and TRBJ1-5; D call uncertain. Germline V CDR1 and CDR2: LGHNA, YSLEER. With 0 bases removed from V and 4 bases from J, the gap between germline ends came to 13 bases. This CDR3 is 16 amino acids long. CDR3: CASSQDSAAANQPQHF. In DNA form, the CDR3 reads TGCGCCAGCAGCCAAGATTCGGCGGCAGCAAATCAGCCCCAGCATTTT.

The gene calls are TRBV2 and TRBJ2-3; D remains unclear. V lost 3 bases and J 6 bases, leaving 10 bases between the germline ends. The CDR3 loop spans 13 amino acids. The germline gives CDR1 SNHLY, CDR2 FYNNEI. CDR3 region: CASSDGWRDTQYF. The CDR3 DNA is TGTGCCAGCAGTGACGGATGGCGGGATACGCAGTATTTT.

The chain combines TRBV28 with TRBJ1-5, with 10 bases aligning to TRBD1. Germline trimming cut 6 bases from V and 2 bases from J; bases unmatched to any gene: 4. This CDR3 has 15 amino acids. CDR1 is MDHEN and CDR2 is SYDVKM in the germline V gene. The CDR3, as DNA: TGTGCCAGCAGCCGACAGGGGGCCGGCAATCAGCCCCAGCATTTT. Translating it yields CASSRQGAGNQPQHF.

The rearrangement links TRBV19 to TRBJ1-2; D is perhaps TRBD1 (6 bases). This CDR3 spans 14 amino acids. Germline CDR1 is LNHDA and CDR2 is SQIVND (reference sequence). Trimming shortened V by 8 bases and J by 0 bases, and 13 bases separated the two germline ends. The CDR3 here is CASLQGPTNYGYTF. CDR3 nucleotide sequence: TGTGCCAGTTTGCAGGGGCCAACTAACTATGGCTACACCTTC.

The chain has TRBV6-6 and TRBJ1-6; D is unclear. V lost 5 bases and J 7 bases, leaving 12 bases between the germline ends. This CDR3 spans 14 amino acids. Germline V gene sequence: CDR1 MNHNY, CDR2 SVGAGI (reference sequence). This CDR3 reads CASSRTGGNSPLHF. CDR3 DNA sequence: TGTGCCAGCAGTCGGACGGGAGGGAATTCACCCCTCCACTTT.

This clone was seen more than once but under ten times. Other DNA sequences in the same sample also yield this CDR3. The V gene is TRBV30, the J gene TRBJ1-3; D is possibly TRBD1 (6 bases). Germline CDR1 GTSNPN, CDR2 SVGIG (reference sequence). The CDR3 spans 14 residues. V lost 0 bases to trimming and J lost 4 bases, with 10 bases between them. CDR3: CAWSVRGSGNTIYF. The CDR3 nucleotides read TGTGCCTGGAGTGTTAGGGGGAGCGGAAACACCATATATTTT.

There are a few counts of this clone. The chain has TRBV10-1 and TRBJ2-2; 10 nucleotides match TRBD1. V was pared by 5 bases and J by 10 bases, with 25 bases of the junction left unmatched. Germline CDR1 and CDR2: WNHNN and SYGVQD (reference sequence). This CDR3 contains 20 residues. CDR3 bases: TGCGCCAGCAGTTCCCTGACAGGGGGCTTCCCTGGGCTTTGGGTCATGGAGCTGTTTTTT. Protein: CASSSLTGGFPGLWVMELFF.

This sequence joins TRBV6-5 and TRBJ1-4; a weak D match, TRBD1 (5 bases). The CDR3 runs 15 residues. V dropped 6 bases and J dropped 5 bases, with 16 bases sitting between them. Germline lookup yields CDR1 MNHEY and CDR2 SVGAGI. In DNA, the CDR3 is TGTGCCAGCAGAACCGGGGCGGCGGGAAATGAAAAACTGTTTTTT. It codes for CASRTGAAGNEKLFF.

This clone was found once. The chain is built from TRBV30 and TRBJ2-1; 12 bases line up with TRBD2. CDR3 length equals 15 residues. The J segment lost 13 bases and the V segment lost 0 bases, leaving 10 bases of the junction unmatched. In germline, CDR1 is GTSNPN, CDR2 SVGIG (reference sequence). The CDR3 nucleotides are TGTGCCTGGAGTGTCAAACTAGCGGGAGGCCTAAACCAGTTCTTC. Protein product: CAWSVKLAGGLNQFF. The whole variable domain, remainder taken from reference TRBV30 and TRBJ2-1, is SQTIHQWPATLVQPVGSPLSLECTVEGTSNPNLYWYRQAAGRGLQLLFYSVGIGQISSEVPQNLSASRPQDRQFILSSKKLLLSDSGFYLCAWSVKLAGGLNQFFGPGTRLTVL.